Sequencing of this T cell receptor beta chain was carried out in a study of blood T cell repertoires in COVID-19. Across the whole study: Spain, Italy and the United States supplied samples that represented acute and convalescent COVID-19. Sources were T cells, B-cell-depleted T cells, or PBMCs; the material itself was cDNA or gDNA.

The CDR3 runs 16 residues. Germline V gene data show CDR1 as MNHNY and CDR2 as SVGAGI (reference sequence). Trimming removed 6 bases from V and 1 base from J, with 18 bases in between. Methods used by the authors: For nucleated cells, counts were estimated from reference gene primer amplification. Data came from immunoSEQ multiplex PCR; TCRdb stores just in-frame clones and leaves some out. That table gives V, J and clone size, and the DNA gave D and trimming. The data show roughly 65,000 clones, roughly 79% seen once. Sequencing input: peripheral blood. The receptor comes from a man aged 55 to 69 with acute or convalescent COVID-19. The V gene is TRBV6-6, the J gene TRBJ1-1; D perhaps matches TRBD1 (6 bases). CDR3 amino acids: CASRPGGGAWNTEAFF. In DNA form, the CDR3 reads TGTGCCAGCAGACCCGGGGGGGGCGCGTGGAACACTGAAGCTTTCTTT.